This T cell receptor beta chain was recovered during a study of shared clonotypes between healthy human individuals. Study at large: Each donor contributed plates that comprised three CD4 naive, three CD4 memory, two CD8 naive and one CD8 memory.

Looked up from germline, CDR1 is MDHEN and CDR2 is SYDVKM. Trimming removed 3 bases from V and 11 bases from J, with 14 bases in between. CDR3 size: 14 residues. Only in-frame clones appear in the TCRdb table, and some are missing; sequencing was by immunoSEQ multiplex PCR. Among approximately 2.4 million clones listed, approximately 96% were seen once. This clone was seen a few times. The receptor comes from a young man in good health. This chain links TRBV28 with TRBJ1-6; D call uncertain. Sequences were obtained from naive CD4+ T cells sorted from blood. The subset was: CD45RA+ positively selected. The CDR3 sequence is CASSFGPGVAPLHF. The DNA of the CDR3 is TGTGCCAGCAGTTTTGGGCCCGGGGTTGCACCCCTCCACTTT.